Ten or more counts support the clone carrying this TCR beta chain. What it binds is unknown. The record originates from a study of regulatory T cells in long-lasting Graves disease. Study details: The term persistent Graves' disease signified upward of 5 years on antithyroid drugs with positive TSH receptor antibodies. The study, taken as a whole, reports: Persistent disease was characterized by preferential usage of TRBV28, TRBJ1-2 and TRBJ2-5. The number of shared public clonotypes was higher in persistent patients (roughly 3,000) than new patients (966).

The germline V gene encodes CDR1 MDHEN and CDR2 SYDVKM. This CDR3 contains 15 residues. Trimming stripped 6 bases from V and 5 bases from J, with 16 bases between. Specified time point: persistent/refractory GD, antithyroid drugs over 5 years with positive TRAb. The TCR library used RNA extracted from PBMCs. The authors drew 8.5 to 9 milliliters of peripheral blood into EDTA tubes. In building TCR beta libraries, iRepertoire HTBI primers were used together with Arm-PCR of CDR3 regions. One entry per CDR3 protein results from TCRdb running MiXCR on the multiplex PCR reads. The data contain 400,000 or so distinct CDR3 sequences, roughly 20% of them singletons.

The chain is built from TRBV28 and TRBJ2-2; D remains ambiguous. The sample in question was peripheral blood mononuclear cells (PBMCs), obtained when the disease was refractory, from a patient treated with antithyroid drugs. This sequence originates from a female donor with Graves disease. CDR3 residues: CASSPPGESTGELFF. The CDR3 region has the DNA TGTGCCAGCAGCCCACCGGGCGAGAGTACCGGGGAGCTGTTTTTT.